The 14 T cell receptor beta chains given below trace back to one sample, sequenced in a study of T-cell memory formation after mild COVID-19. TCRdb used MiXCR to reprocess the 5' RACE reads, holding one entry per CDR3 protein. The sample holds some 310,000 distinct CDR3 sequences, roughly 20% seen once. The sequencing sample was made of PBMCs or a T cell subset sorted from them (not recorded which). All receptors come from a man aged 18 to 29 who had mild COVID-19 (a few samples of this study predate the infection). Cell type and time point are not known.

This chain uses TRBV9 with TRBJ1-6; tentative D call: TRBD1 (6 bases). This CDR3 is built from 14 residues. Germline V gene sequence: CDR1 SGDLS, CDR2 YYNGEE. V lost 3 bases and J 9 bases, leaving 13 bases between the germline ends. CDR3: CASSASPGASPLHF. As DNA, the CDR3 is TGTGCCAGCAGCGCCTCCCCGGGGGCTTCACCCCTCCACTTT.

The chain has TRBV28 and TRBJ1-5; D is uncertain. This CDR3 is 15 amino acids long. Germline CDR1 MDHEN, CDR2 SYDVKM. V was cut by 5 bases and J by 4 bases, with 15 bases left in between. CDR3: CASSRIPQRNQPQHF. CDR3 nucleotide sequence: TGTGCCAGCAGTCGGATCCCGCAGCGTAATCAGCCCCAGCATTTT. The full variable domain, rest sourced from reference TRBV28 and TRBJ1-5, is DVKVTQSSRYLVKRTGEKVFLECVQDMDHENMFWYRQDPGLGLRLIYFSYDVKMKEKGDIPEGYSVSREKKERFSLILESASTNQTSMYLCASSRIPQRNQPQHFGDGTRLSIL.

This clonotype has more than one count but fewer than ten. V usage is TRBV5-1 and J usage is TRBJ2-1; D is unclear. From germline, CDR1 is SGHRS and CDR2 YFSETQ. The CDR3 runs to 15 residues. V was clipped by 1 base and J by 5 bases, with 13 bases between them. The CDR3 region is CASSLLGRLDNEQFF. CDR3 bases: TGCGCCAGCAGCTTGTTGGGCCGGTTGGACAATGAGCAGTTCTTC.

This clonotype was seen many times. The chain employs TRBV4-3 and TRBJ2-3, with TRBD2 identical over 9 bases. V lost 1 base, J lost 1 base, and 0 bases stayed unmatched. The CDR3 has 15 amino acids. In germline, CDR1 is LGHNA, CDR2 YSLEER. The CDR3 DNA is TGCGCCAGCAGCCAAGCTAGCGGGGGCACAGATACGCAGTATTTT. The encoded protein is CASSQASGGTDTQYF.

This clonotype was seen a handful of times. The chain joins TRBV20-1 to TRBJ1-4; possible D gene TRBD1, 5 bases. Looked up from germline, CDR1 is DFQATT and CDR2 is SNEGSKA (reference sequence). Trimming removed 4 bases from V and 8 bases from J, with 14 bases in between. The CDR3 consists of 13 residues. The CDR3 bases are TGCAGTGCTACCGGCAGGGATAGAGAAAAACTGTTTTTT. Residues: CSATGRDREKLFF.

The chain couples TRBV18 to TRBJ2-1; 8 nucleotides align to TRBD1. Germline-derived CDR1 and CDR2 are KGHSH and LQKENI. J gave up 9 bases and V 2 bases, and 9 bases lay outside the gene matches. The CDR3 consists of 15 residues. In DNA, the CDR3 is TGTGCCAGCTCACCAGAGCAGGGGGCGATAAGTGAGCAGTTCTTC. Its protein is CASSPEQGAISEQFF.

The sample holds a few counts of this clonotype. J is TRBJ1-4 and V is TRBV28, with D perhaps TRBD1 (5 bases). V was shortened by 6 bases and J by 0 bases, with 8 bases between the two germline ends. CDR3 length: 14 amino acids. Germline V lookup: CDR1 MDHEN, CDR2 SYDVKM. The CDR3 spells CASRGVPTNEKLFF. The CDR3 DNA reads as TGTGCCAGCAGAGGGGTACCAACTAATGAAAAACTGTTTTTT.

This clonotype was counted only a few times. The rearrangement uses TRBV6-2 or TRBV6-3 and TRBJ2-7, with unresolved D. Germline CDR1 MNHEY, CDR2 SVGEGT. The length of the CDR3 is 14 residues. The germline V and J ends were trimmed by 6 bases and 2 bases, with 14 bases remaining between them. CDR3: CASRPPRITYEQYF. The CDR3 coding sequence is TGTGCCAGCAGACCTCCAAGGATTACCTACGAGCAGTACTTC.

V is TRBV18 and J is TRBJ2-7; D is possibly TRBD2 (6 bases). CDR3 length: 13 residues. Germline lookup yields CDR1 KGHSH and CDR2 LQKENI. V gave up 3 bases and J gave up 3 bases, with 9 bases separating them. In DNA form, the CDR3 reads TGTGCCAGCTCACCGTGGAGGGACTACGAGCAGTACTTC. The encoded protein is CASSPWRDYEQYF.

This chain links TRBV10-3 with TRBJ2-2; 9 nucleotides agree with TRBD2. J lost 4 bases, V lost 6 bases, and 3 bases had no gene match. CDR1 ENHRY and CDR2 SYGVKD come from the germline V gene. The CDR3 sequence is 14 residues long. As DNA, the CDR3 is TGTGCCATCAGAGGGACTAGCAGCACCGGGGAGCTGTTTTTT. Its translation: CAIRGTSSTGELFF.

V gene TRBV12-5 combines with J gene TRBJ2-7; D is unclear. The CDR3 length is 15 residues. Germline V gene sequence: CDR1 LGHNT, CDR2 FRNRAP. V dropped 0 bases and J dropped 1 base, with 10 bases sitting between them. The CDR3 nucleotides are TGTGCTAGTGGTTTGGTACGTTCCGGGTCCTACGAGCAGTACTTC. It specifies CASGLVRSGSYEQYF.

This chain connects TRBV20-1 to TRBJ2-7, with D maybe TRBD2 (6 bases). Germline CDR1 is DFQATT and CDR2 is SNEGSKA (reference sequence). This CDR3 comprises 14 residues. Trimming took 0 bases from V and 6 from J, leaving 15 bases between them. The CDR3 sequence: CSARESRGTGEQYV. The CDR3 nucleotides read TGCAGTGCTAGAGAATCGCGGGGCACGGGCGAGCAGTACGTC.

The V gene is TRBV12-3 or TRBV12-4, the J gene TRBJ2-3, with D maybe TRBD1 (5 bases). The CDR3 covers 17 residues. V lost 2 bases, J lost 2 bases, and 17 bases lay in between. CDR3 DNA: TGTGCCAGCAGTTTAATGGGCAGGGCCGATATCACAGATACGCAGTATTTT. This codes for CASSLMGRADITDTQYF.

The rearrangement uses TRBV9 and TRBJ2-3, with 7 bases matching TRBD1. The germline V gene has CDR1 SGDLS and CDR2 YYNGEE. The CDR3 length is 15 residues. V was clipped by 5 bases and J by 0 bases; unmatched bases: 6. The CDR3 region has the DNA TGTGCCAGCAGACGACAGGGATCTAGCACAGATACGCAGTATTTT. It specifies CASRRQGSSTDTQYF.